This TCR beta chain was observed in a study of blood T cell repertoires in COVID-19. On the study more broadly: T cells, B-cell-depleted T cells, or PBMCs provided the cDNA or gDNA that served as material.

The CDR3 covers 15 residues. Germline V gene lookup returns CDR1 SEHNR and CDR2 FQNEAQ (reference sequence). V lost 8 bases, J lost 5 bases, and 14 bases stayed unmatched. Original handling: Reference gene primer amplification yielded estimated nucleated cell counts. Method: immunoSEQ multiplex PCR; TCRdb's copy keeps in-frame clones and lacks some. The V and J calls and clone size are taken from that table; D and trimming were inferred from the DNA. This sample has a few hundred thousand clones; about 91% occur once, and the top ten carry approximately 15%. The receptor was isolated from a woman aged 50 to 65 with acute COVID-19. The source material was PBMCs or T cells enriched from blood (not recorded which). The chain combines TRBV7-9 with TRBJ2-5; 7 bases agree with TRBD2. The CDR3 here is CASVEISGTAETQYF. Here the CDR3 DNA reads TGTGCCAGCGTTGAGATAAGCGGGACTGCTGAGACCCAGTACTTC. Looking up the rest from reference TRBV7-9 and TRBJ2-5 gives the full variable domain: DTGVSQNPRHKITKRGQNVTFRCDPISEHNRLYWYRQTLGQGPEFLTYFQNEAQLEKSRLLSDRFSAERPKGSFSTLEIQRTEQGDSAMYLCASVEISGTAETQYFGPGTRLLVL.